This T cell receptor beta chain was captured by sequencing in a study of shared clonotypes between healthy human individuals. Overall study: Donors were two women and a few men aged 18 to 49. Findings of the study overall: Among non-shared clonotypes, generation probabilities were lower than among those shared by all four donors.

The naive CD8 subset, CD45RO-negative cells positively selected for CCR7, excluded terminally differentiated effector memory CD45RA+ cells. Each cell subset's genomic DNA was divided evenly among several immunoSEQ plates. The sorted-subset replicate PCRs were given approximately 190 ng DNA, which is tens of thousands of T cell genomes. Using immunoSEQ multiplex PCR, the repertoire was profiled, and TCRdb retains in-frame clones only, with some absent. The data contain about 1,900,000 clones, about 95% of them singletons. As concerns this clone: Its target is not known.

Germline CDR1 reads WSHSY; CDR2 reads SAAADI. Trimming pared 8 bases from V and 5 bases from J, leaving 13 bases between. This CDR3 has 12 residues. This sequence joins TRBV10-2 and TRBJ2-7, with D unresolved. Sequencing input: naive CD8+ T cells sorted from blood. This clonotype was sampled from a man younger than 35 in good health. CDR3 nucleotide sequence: TGCGCCAGCCTAAGACATTCCGACGAGCAGTACTTC. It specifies CASLRHSDEQYF.